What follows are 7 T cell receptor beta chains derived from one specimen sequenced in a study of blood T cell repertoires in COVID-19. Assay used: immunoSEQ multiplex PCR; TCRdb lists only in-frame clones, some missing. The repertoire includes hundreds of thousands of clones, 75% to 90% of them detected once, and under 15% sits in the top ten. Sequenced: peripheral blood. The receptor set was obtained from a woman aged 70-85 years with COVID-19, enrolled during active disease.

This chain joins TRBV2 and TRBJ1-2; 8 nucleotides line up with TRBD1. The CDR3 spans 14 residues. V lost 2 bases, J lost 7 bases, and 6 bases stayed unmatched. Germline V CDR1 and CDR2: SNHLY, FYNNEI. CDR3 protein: CASSETGGRGGYTF. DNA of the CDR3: TGTGCCAGCAGTGAAACAGGGGGTCGGGGTGGCTACACCTTC. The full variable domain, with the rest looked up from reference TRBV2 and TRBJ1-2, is EPEVTQTPSHQVTQMGQEVILRCVPISNHLYFYWYRQILGQKVEFLVSFYNNEISEKSEIFDDQFSVERPDGSNFTLKIRSTKLEDSAMYFCASSETGGRGGYTFGSGTRLTVV.

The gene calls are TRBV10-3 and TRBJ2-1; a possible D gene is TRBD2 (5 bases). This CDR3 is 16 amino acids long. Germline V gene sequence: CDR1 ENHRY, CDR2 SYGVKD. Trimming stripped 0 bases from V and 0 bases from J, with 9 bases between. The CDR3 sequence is CAISESEVSSYNEQFF. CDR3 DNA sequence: TGTGCCATCAGTGAGTCGGAGGTAAGCTCCTACAATGAGCAGTTCTTC.

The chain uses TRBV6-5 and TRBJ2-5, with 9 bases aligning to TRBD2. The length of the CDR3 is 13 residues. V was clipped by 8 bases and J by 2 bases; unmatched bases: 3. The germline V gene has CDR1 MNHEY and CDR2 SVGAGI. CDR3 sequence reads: CASGGGAQETQYF. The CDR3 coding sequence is TGTGCCAGCGGCGGGGGGGCACAAGAGACCCAGTACTTC.

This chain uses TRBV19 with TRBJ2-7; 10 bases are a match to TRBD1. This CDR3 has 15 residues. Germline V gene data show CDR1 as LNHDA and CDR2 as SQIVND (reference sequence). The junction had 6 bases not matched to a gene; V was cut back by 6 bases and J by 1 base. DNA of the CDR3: TGTGCCAGTAGCGAGACAGGGGGCACGTCCTACGAGCAGTACTTC. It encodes CASSETGGTSYEQYF.

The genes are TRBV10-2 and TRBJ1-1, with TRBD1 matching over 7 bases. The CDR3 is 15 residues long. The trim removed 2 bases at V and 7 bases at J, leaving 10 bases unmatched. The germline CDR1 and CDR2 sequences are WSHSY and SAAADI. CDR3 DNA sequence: TGCGCCAGCAGTGAGGCCGTTGGACAGGCGATTGAAGCTTTCTTT. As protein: CASSEAVGQAIEAFF.

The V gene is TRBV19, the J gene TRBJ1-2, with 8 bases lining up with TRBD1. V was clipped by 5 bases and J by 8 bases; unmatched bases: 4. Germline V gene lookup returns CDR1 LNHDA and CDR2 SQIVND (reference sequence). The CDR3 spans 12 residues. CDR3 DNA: TGTGCCAGTAGTTTCGGACAGGGAGGCTACACCTTC. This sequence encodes CASSFGQGGYTF.

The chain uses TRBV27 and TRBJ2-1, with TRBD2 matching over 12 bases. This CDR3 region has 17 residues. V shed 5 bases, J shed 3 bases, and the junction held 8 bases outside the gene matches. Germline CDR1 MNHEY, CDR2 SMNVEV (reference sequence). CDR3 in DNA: TGTGCCAGCAGTCCATCGACTAGCGGGGGATACTACAATGAGCAGTTCTTC. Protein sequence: CASSPSTSGGYYNEQFF.